Below, 7 T cell receptor beta chains from the same sample are listed, as sequenced in a study of T cells after somatic rescue of genetic block. Assay: immunoSEQ multiplex PCR; the TCRdb copy retains only in-frame clones and omits some. The profile shows 110,000 or so clones, just over 90% of them singletons. Sample: peripheral blood mononuclear cells (PBMCs). The receptors come from a woman between 18 and 29 years old.

The chain is built from TRBV7-2 and TRBJ1-5; D uncertain. The V gene's germline CDR1 is SGHTA and CDR2 FQGNSA. This CDR3 is 15 amino acids long. V dropped 5 bases and J dropped 0 bases, with 11 bases sitting between them. The CDR3 here is CASSPLGPSNQPQHF. The CDR3 DNA reads TGTGCCAGCAGCCCCCTCGGACCTAGCAATCAGCCCCAGCATTTT.

The chain combines TRBV7-2 with TRBJ2-3, with 11 bases identical to TRBD2. The CDR3 runs to 16 residues. V shed 2 bases, J shed 6 bases, and the junction held 7 bases outside the gene matches. Per germline, CDR1 SGHTA and CDR2 FQGNSA. The CDR3 loop reads CASSLSSGGPGDTQYF. Written as DNA, the CDR3 is TGTGCCAGCAGCTTATCTAGCGGGGGGCCCGGTGATACGCAGTATTTT.

This chain uses TRBV19 with TRBJ1-1; 7 bases match TRBD1. V trimming: 5 bases; J trimming: 1 base; junction bases outside the gene matches: 10. Germline V gives CDR1 LNHDA, CDR2 SQIVND (reference sequence). The CDR3 is made up of 16 amino acids. CDR3 sequence reads: CASSSTRTGPNTEAFF. DNA of the CDR3: TGTGCCAGTAGTTCCACAAGGACAGGCCCGAACACTGAAGCTTTCTTT. The full variable domain, rest sourced from reference TRBV19 and TRBJ1-1, is DGGITQSPKYLFRKEGQNVTLSCEQNLNHDAMYWYRQDPGQGLRLIYYSQIVNDFQKGDIAEGYSVSREKKESFPLTVTSAQKNPTAFYLCASSSTRTGPNTEAFFGQGTRLTVV.

The J gene is TRBJ1-1, the V gene TRBV25-1; a possible D gene is TRBD1 (5 bases). V dropped 7 bases and J dropped 0 bases, with 12 bases sitting between them. Germline loops: CDR1 MGHDK, CDR2 SYGVNS. The CDR3 extends over 14 amino acids. The CDR3 DNA is TGTGCCAGCATCGCTTGGGGGATGAACACTGAAGCTTTCTTT. This translates into CASIAWGMNTEAFF. Filled out from reference TRBV25-1 and TRBJ1-1, the complete variable domain reads EADIYQTPRYLVIGTGKKITLECSQTMGHDKMYWYQQDPGMELHLIHYSYGVNSTEKGDLSSESTVSRIRTEHFPLTLESARPSHTSQYLCASIAWGMNTEAFFGQGTRLTVV.

This chain uses TRBV7-3 with TRBJ1-2, with D perhaps matching TRBD1 (6 bases). Between the trimmed V and J ends, which lost 5 bases and 8 bases, there was a span of 18 bases. The CDR3 is 14 residues long. Looked up from germline, CDR1 is SGHTA and CDR2 is FQGTGA. CDR3 in amino acids: CASSITGSSRGYTF. As DNA, the CDR3 is TGTGCCAGCAGCATTACAGGGAGCTCTAGGGGCTACACCTTC. The full variable domain, rest sourced from reference TRBV7-3 and TRBJ1-2, is GAGVSQTPSNKVTEKGKYVELRCDPISGHTALYWYRQSLGQGPEFLIYFQGTGAADDSGLPNDRFFAVRPEGSVSTLKIQRTERGDSAVYLCASSITGSSRGYTFGSGTRLTVV.

This sequence joins TRBV5-4 and TRBJ2-5; TRBD1 might be the D (5 bases). V dropped 3 bases and J dropped 4 bases, with 16 bases sitting between them. CDR1 SGHNT and CDR2 YYREEE come from the germline V gene (reference sequence). The CDR3 is 15 amino acids. The CDR3 DNA reads TGTGCCAGCAGCTCCAAGACAGTTCAGGGAGAGACCCAGTACTTC. The encoded protein is CASSSKTVQGETQYF.

This chain uses TRBV28 with TRBJ2-7, with 9 bases lining up with TRBD1. Germline-derived CDR1 and CDR2 are MDHEN and SYDVKM. With V trimmed by 5 bases and J by 4 bases, 6 bases remained unmatched. The CDR3 contains 14 residues. The CDR3 here is CASSLRTGEYEQYF. The CDR3 nucleotides are TGTGCCAGCAGTCTAAGGACAGGGGAGTACGAGCAGTACTTC. Together with reference TRBV28 and TRBJ2-7, the CDR3 gives the full variable domain: DVKVTQSSRYLVKRTGEKVFLECVQDMDHENMFWYRQDPGLGLRLIYFSYDVKMKEKGDIPEGYSVSREKKERFSLILESASTNQTSMYLCASSLRTGEYEQYFGPGTRLTVT.